This T cell receptor beta chain is drawn from a study of control samples from healthy donors and cancer patients. The CDR3 has 13 residues. V shed 7 bases and J shed 1 base, with 10 bases lying between them. Libraries were prepared by immunoSEQ multiplex PCR; TCRdb keeps only in-frame clonotypes and omits some of them. The sample lists more than 95,000 clones, more than 75% occurring once. The TCR comes from a man between 60 and 75 years old in good health. The rearrangement uses TRBV12-3 or TRBV12-4 and TRBJ1-1; D perhaps matches TRBD1 (6 bases). The sample was blood. For the CDR3, the DNA is TGTGCCAGCACCACCAGGGGGAACACTGAAGCTTTCTTT. Amino acid sequence: CASTTRGNTEAFF.